The T cell receptor beta chain under discussion was sequenced for a study of blood T cells in healthy people across ages. Trimming took off 3 bases at V and 0 bases at J, with 12 bases between the two ends. The CDR3 is 14 residues long. The V gene's germline CDR1 is DFQATT and CDR2 SNEGSKA (reference sequence). On this clonotype: Its specificity is unknown.

For the second PCR, which ran for 7 to 11 cycles, a sample-barcoded 5' primer and a J-beta primer mix were used. TCRdb re-derived calls from the 5' RACE reads in MiXCR, one entry per CDR3 protein. In the table there are over 1,300,000 distinct CDR3 sequences, 55% to 75% of which are singletons. Study-wide results and caveats: Researchers deemed the diversity estimates from one million T cells underestimates.

Material for sequencing was blood. The sequence came from a man aged 18-30 years in good health. This chain connects TRBV20-1 to TRBJ2-7, with D tentatively TRBD1 or TRBD2 (6 bases each). The CDR3 coding sequence is TGCAGTGCTAGGAGGGGGGCCCTCTCCTACGAGCAGTACTTC. Translation: CSARRGALSYEQYF.